This T cell receptor (beta chain) was sequenced for a study of blood T cells in healthy people across ages. The sample holds a few counts of this clonotype. PCR was performed a second time for about 6 to 12 cycles using a sample-barcoded 5' primer and a J-beta primer mix. TCRdb re-derived calls from the 5' RACE reads in MiXCR, one entry per CDR3 protein. The sample consists of some 920,000 distinct CDR3 sequences, roughly 50% of them appearing once. PBMCs, at least 6.5 million per sample, were isolated. The germline gives CDR1 MNHEY, CDR2 SVGEGT. V dropped 0 bases and J dropped 14 bases, with 14 bases sitting between them. The CDR3 spans 13 residues.

This chain joins TRBV6-2 or TRBV6-3 and TRBJ2-4; possible D gene TRBD1, 6 bases. The origin of this receptor is a woman in her fifties or sixties in good health. The sequencing input was blood. CDR3 DNA sequence: TGTGCCAGCAGTTACTCGAGTTGGGGGCTGGAGTACTTC. This encodes CASSYSSWGLEYF.